A selection of T cell receptor beta chains follows, all from one sample in a study of blood T cell repertoires in COVID-19. Method: immunoSEQ multiplex PCR; TCRdb's copy keeps in-frame clones and lacks some. This sample has about 170,000 clones, with roughly 90% found just once. The specimen sequenced was peripheral blood. The receptors originated from a man aged 60 to 69 with acute or convalescent COVID-19. Each CDR3 is given with its conserved first and last residue. A D gene is named only where the DNA matches it firmly. The size entry is marked missing in some rows and otherwise reads once, few, many or a size class.

TRBJ1-1,TRBV4-1,NA,few,CASSQALPNMNTEAFF,TGCGCCAGCAGCCAAGCTCTTCCGAACATGAACACTGAAGCTTTCTTT
TRBJ2-5,TRBV18,NA,NA,CASSPGRGIRETQYF,TGTGCCAGCTCACCAGGCAGGGGCATTAGGGAGACCCAGTACTTC
TRBJ2-7,TRBV18,TRBD1,NA,CASSPGRDRTYEQYF,TGTGCCAGCTCACCAGGACGGGACAGAACCTACGAGCAGTACTTC
TRBJ1-6,TRBV7-2,TRBD1,NA,CASSPRTGANSPLHF,TGTGCCAGCAGCCCTAGGACAGGTGCAAATTCACCCCTCCACTTT
TRBJ2-6,TRBV7-9,NA,NA,CASSSRGAVGHSGANVLTF,TGTGCCAGCAGCTCTCGGGGGGCCGTGGGCCACTCTGGGGCCAACGTCCTGACTTTC
TRBJ2-5,TRBV5-8,TRBD2,NA,CASSLGTSGGQETQYF,TGTGCCAGCAGCCTCGGGACTAGCGGGGGCCAGGAGACCCAGTACTTC
TRBJ1-2,TRBV7-9,NA,NA,CASSPDTFYGYTF,TGTGCCAGCAGTCCGGACACCTTCTATGGCTACACCTTC
TRBJ2-1,TRBV18,TRBD2,NA,CASSPPIGSGGSGEQFF,TGTGCCAGCTCACCACCGATCGGTAGCGGGGGGTCTGGTGAGCAGTTCTTC
TRBJ1-1,TRBV11-2,NA,once,CASSLTLNTEAFF,TGTGCCAGCAGCTTAACTCTGAACACTGAAGCTTTCTTT
TRBJ2-5,TRBV7-3,NA,NA,CASSPRGQETQYF,TGTGCCAGCAGTCCTCGGGGTCAAGAGACCCAGTACTTC
TRBJ1-6,TRBV6-5,NA,NA,CASSTPTGANSPLHF,TGTGCCAGCTCTACCCCGACAGGCGCCAATTCACCCCTCCACTTT
TRBJ1-1,TRBV5-6,NA,NA,CASSLYNQANTEAFF,TGTGCCAGCAGCTTGTATAACCAGGCGAACACTGAAGCTTTCTTT
TRBJ1-1,TRBV18,TRBD1,few,CASSLGQAATEAFF,TGTGCCAGCTCACTAGGACAGGCCGCCACTGAAGCTTTCTTT
TRBJ1-2,TRBV19,TRBD1,NA,CASSTSGGQGYTF,TGTGCCAGTAGTACCTCAGGGGGCCAAGGCTACACCTTC
TRBJ2-2,TRBV7-6,NA,NA,CASSFGTTNTGELFF,TGTGCCAGCAGCTTTGGGACAACGAACACCGGGGAGCTGTTTTTT
TRBJ1-5,TRBV7-8,NA,NA,CASSLSRGYSNQPQHF,TGTGCCAGCAGCCTATCAAGGGGCTATAGCAATCAGCCCCAGCATTTT
TRBJ1-3,TRBV19,NA,NA,CASNPNRDFSGNTIYF,TGTGCCAGTAACCCAAACCGGGACTTTTCTGGAAACACCATATATTTT
TRBJ1-3,TRBV7-8,NA,NA,CASSRRHRALVGNTIYF,TGTGCCAGCAGCCGGAGGCACAGGGCATTGGTTGGAAACACCATATATTTT
TRBJ1-2,TRBV30,TRBD1,NA,CAWSNRGLGGYTF,TGTGCCTGGAGCAACAGGGGGCTGGGAGGCTACACCTTC
TRBJ2-2,TRBV3-1/TRBV3-2,TRBD2,NA,CASSPLGTSGVLGTGELFF,TGTGCCAGCAGCCCTCTGGGGACTAGCGGGGTCCTGGGCACCGGGGAGCTGTTTTTT
TRBJ1-1,TRBV6-5,TRBD1,NA,CASSPRQGEAFF,TGTGCCAGCAGTCCTCGACAGGGGGAAGCTTTCTTT
TRBJ2-2,TRBV19,NA,NA,CASSIAANTGELFF,TGTGCCAGTAGTATAGCTGCGAACACCGGGGAGCTGTTTTTT
TRBJ2-1,TRBV5-4,NA,NA,CASSLVGSEQFF,TGTGCCAGCAGCTTGGTTGGTAGTGAGCAGTTCTTC
TRBJ1-5,TRBV7-9,NA,NA,CASAGEAVYQPQHF,TGTGCCAGCGCGGGGGAGGCTGTTTATCAGCCCCAGCATTTT
TRBJ2-5,TRBV2,TRBD1,NA,CASSEASAGGLETQYF,TGTGCCAGCAGTGAAGCGTCGGCAGGGGGCTTGGAGACCCAGTACTTC
TRBJ2-1,TRBV12-3/TRBV12-4,NA,NA,CASRRRGNNEQFF,TGTGCCAGCAGGCGCCGGGGAAACAATGAGCAGTTCTTC
TRBJ1-6,TRBV7-2,TRBD1,NA,CASSPRDRGPNSPLHF,TGTGCCAGCAGCCCCCGGGACAGGGGTCCTAATTCACCCCTCCACTTT
TRBJ2-2,TRBV24-1,NA,NA,CATGGSANTGELFF,TGTGCCACCGGAGGGTCTGCGAACACCGGGGAGCTGTTTTTT
TRBJ2-3,TRBV7-2,NA,NA,CASSLGGGGGDTQYF,TGTGCCAGCAGCTTAGGAGGCGGGGGCGGAGATACGCAGTATTTT